Below, 21 T cell receptor beta chains from the same sample are listed, as sequenced in a study of identical twins. One entry per CDR3 protein results from TCRdb running MiXCR on the 5' RACE reads. The sample includes approximately 550,000 distinct CDR3 sequences, 20% to 25% of them seen just once. The sample was also reused in another study, on yellow fever vaccine responses in identical twins.

Sequenced input: CD4+ T cells sorted from blood. All receptors come from a young woman in good health.

The chain couples TRBV28 to TRBJ2-3; a possible D gene is TRBD2 (6 bases). Germline assignment: CDR1 MDHEN and CDR2 SYDVKM. V lost 3 bases, J lost 1 base, and 14 bases lay in between. There are 16 residues in the CDR3. The CDR3 region has the DNA TGTGCCAGCAGTTTTTATACGGGAGCCGGCACAGATACGCAGTATTTT. It encodes CASSFYTGAGTDTQYF.

The V call is TRBV5-1, the J call TRBJ1-1; a possible D gene is TRBD1 (5 bases). The CDR3 spans 14 residues. V dropped 9 bases and J dropped 0 bases, with 15 bases sitting between them. Germline CDR1 and CDR2: SGHRS and YFSETQ. CDR3 coding DNA: TGCGCCACCACTTCGGGGACGGTGAACACTGAAGCTTTCTTT. Translated, it gives CATTSGTVNTEAFF.

This clonotype has only a few counts. The gene calls are TRBV6-2 or TRBV6-3 and TRBJ2-5; D remains unclear. Looked up from germline, CDR1 is MNHEY and CDR2 is SVGEGT. Trimming left V 7 bases short and J 1 base short, with 16 bases between. The CDR3 runs 15 residues. The CDR3 DNA sequence: TGTGCCAGCACCCCGGATCGGGTGACCCAAGAGACCCAGTACTTC. Its protein product is CASTPDRVTQETQYF.

In its sample, this clonotype was seen a few times. CDR3 sequence: CASSQDGAGAGYGYTF. CDR3 nucleotide sequence: TGTGCCAGCAGCCAAGATGGAGCGGGGGCTGGCTATGGCTACACCTTC. The chain couples TRBV4-2 to TRBJ1-2; maybe TRBD1 (6 bases). The CDR3 has 16 residues. The germline CDR1 and CDR2 sequences are LGHNA and YNFKEQ. V gave up 0 bases and J gave up 4 bases, with 15 bases separating them.

This clonotype has only a few counts. CDR3 protein: CSGTGTTDTQYF. The CDR3 nucleotides are TGCAGCGGAACCGGGACCACAGATACGCAGTATTTT. V and J are TRBV29-1 and TRBJ2-3; either TRBD1 or TRBD2 may fit D (5 bases each). Trimming removed 7 bases from V and 2 bases from J, with 10 bases in between. Germline V CDR1 and CDR2: SQVTM, ANQGSEA. The CDR3 loop spans 12 amino acids.

The rearrangement links TRBV5-1 to TRBJ1-1; TRBD1 matches at 9 bases. This CDR3 comprises 14 residues. CDR1 and CDR2 from the germline V gene are SGHRS and YFSETQ. V lost 0 bases, J lost 3 bases, and 0 bases stayed unmatched. The CDR3: CASSLGDRDTEAFF. The CDR3 DNA sequence: TGCGCCAGCAGCTTGGGGGACAGGGACACTGAAGCTTTCTTT.

J is TRBJ1-2 and V is TRBV5-1; 7 bases are a match to TRBD1. With V trimmed by 4 bases and J by 4 bases, 7 bases remained unmatched. This CDR3 spans 14 amino acids. CDR1 and CDR2 (germline): SGHRS, YFSETQ. CDR3 bases: TGCGCCAGCAGCCCAGGGGACAGAAGCTATGGCTACACCTTC. Amino acids: CASSPGDRSYGYTF.

As to this clonotype: A junction end diverges from the germline sequence, so it may reflect a read error. The rearrangement joins TRBV29-1 to TRBJ2-1, with 10 nucleotides matching TRBD2. The CDR3 is 14 amino acids. Germline V gene lookup returns CDR1 SQVTM and CDR2 ANQGSEA. CDR3 bases: TGCAGCGTCCAGGGACTAGCGACATACAATCAGCAGTTCTTC. It specifies CSVQGLATYNQQFF.

This sequence joins TRBV10-2 and TRBJ1-6; D might be TRBD1 (5 bases). This CDR3 has 16 amino acids. V shed 3 bases and J shed 7 bases, with 16 bases lying between them. Germline CDR1 is WSHSY and CDR2 is SAAADI. CDR3 region: CASSDLRGGGNSPLHF. As DNA, the CDR3 is TGCGCCAGCAGTGATTTGAGGGGAGGAGGAAATTCACCCCTCCACTTT.

This clonotype was counted only a few times. J is TRBJ2-1 and V is TRBV12-3 or TRBV12-4; D possibly corresponds to TRBD2 (5 bases). Trimming left V 7 bases short and J 6 bases short, with 19 bases between. The CDR3 contains 15 residues. The CDR3: CASTPARAGANEQFF. CDR3 sequence (DNA): TGTGCCAGCACCCCGGCTAGGGCGGGCGCCAATGAGCAGTTCTTC.

The chain has TRBV12-3 or TRBV12-4 and TRBJ1-5; 8 bases line up with TRBD1. The CDR3 loop spans 16 amino acids. Trimming took 6 bases from V and 6 from J; bases not matched to a gene: 13. CDR3 in DNA: TGTGCCAGCAGGGACATTAAGGGGACAGGCAGTCAGCCCCAGCATTTT. Translation: CASRDIKGTGSQPQHF.

The CDR3 loop is CASRSIGTSSYNEQFF. The CDR3 DNA sequence: TGTGCCAGCAGGTCCATCGGTACAAGCTCCTACAATGAGCAGTTCTTC. The chain uses TRBV25-1 and TRBJ2-1; D is uncertain. The germline V and J ends were trimmed by 6 bases and 0 bases, with 15 bases remaining between them. The CDR3 contains 16 residues. Germline V gene sequence: CDR1 MGHDK, CDR2 SYGVNS.

This clonotype has a handful of counts. The chain carries TRBV6-2 or TRBV6-3 and TRBJ2-1; either TRBD1 or TRBD2 may supply D (5 bases each). There are 14 residues in the CDR3. Deletions cut 6 bases from V and 3 bases from J, with 12 bases between. Germline CDR1 is MNHEY and CDR2 is SVGEGT. This chain's CDR3 is CASRDSGRYNEQFF. The CDR3 DNA follows: TGTGCCAGCAGGGACTCGGGACGCTACAATGAGCAGTTCTTC.

V gene TRBV4-1 combines with J gene TRBJ2-1; TRBD2 aligns across 10 bases. CDR1 MGHRA and CDR2 YSYEKL come from the germline V gene. V shed 3 bases, J shed 6 bases, and the junction held 8 bases outside the gene matches. The CDR3 runs 16 residues. The CDR3 reads CASSQASGGAVNEQFF. DNA for the CDR3: TGCGCCAGCAGCCAGGCCAGCGGGGGGGCCGTCAATGAGCAGTTCTTC.

In its sample, this clonotype was seen a few times. The chain links TRBV2 to TRBJ2-2; a weak D match, TRBD1 (6 bases). The CDR3 sequence is 14 residues long. V was cut by 3 bases and J by 7 bases, with 12 bases left in between. CDR1 and CDR2 (germline): SNHLY, FYNNEI. The CDR3 loop reads CASSDGRGFGELFF. DNA for the CDR3: TGTGCCAGCAGTGACGGAAGGGGGTTCGGGGAGCTGTTTTTT.

V usage is TRBV18 and J usage is TRBJ2-7; D remains ambiguous. The CDR3 contains 14 residues. Germline V CDR1 and CDR2: KGHSH, LQKENI. Trimming removed 1 base at V and 5 bases at J, with 12 bases between. The CDR3 region is CASSPRARAHEQYV. CDR3 bases: TGTGCCAGCTCACCACGAGCTAGGGCCCACGAGCAGTACGTC.

This clonotype was seen a few times. The chain couples TRBV6-5 to TRBJ2-3, with TRBD1 as a possible D gene (6 bases). The CDR3 runs to 14 residues. CDR1 MNHEY and CDR2 SVGAGI come from the germline V gene. Trimming removed 5 bases from V and 2 bases from J, with 11 bases in between. Here the CDR3 DNA reads TGTGCCAGCAGTACTAACAGGGACACAGATACGCAGTATTTT. Amino acid sequence: CASSTNRDTDTQYF.

The chain uses TRBV20-1 and TRBJ2-5, with D tentatively TRBD1 (6 bases). V lost 1 base, J lost 3 bases, and 9 bases lay in between. CDR1 is DFQATT and CDR2 is SNEGSKA in the germline V gene (reference sequence). The CDR3 runs 13 residues. The CDR3 region is CSARVNREETQYF. CDR3 sequence (DNA): TGCAGTGCTAGAGTTAACAGGGAAGAGACCCAGTACTTC.

V is TRBV20-1 and J is TRBJ2-7; the D gene is possibly TRBD1 (5 bases). Germline lookup yields CDR1 DFQATT and CDR2 SNEGSKA (reference sequence). Deletions cut 6 bases from V and 7 bases from J, with 16 bases between. The CDR3 has 12 amino acids. The CDR3 region has the DNA TGCAGTGCAGCTACAAAGACAGAAGAGCAGTACTTC. Translating it yields CSAATKTEEQYF.

This chain connects TRBV5-1 to TRBJ2-1, with 7 bases matching TRBD2. Germline CDR1 and CDR2: SGHRS and YFSETQ. V lost 2 bases to trimming and J lost 10 bases; unmatched junction nucleotides: 9. The CDR3 is 14 residues long. The CDR3 DNA follows: TGCGCCAGCAGCTTAGGACTAGATACGGGAGAGCAGTTCTTC. Its translation is CASSLGLDTGEQFF.

This chain joins TRBV5-1 and TRBJ2-5; no definite D call. Germline loops: CDR1 SGHRS, CDR2 YFSETQ. This CDR3 spans 13 amino acids. Trimming stripped 4 bases from V and 13 bases from J, with 20 bases between. CDR3 DNA: TGCGCCAGCAGCCCGCCGGAGCGCCTGCGTGCGTACTTC. The encoded protein is CASSPPERLRAYF.